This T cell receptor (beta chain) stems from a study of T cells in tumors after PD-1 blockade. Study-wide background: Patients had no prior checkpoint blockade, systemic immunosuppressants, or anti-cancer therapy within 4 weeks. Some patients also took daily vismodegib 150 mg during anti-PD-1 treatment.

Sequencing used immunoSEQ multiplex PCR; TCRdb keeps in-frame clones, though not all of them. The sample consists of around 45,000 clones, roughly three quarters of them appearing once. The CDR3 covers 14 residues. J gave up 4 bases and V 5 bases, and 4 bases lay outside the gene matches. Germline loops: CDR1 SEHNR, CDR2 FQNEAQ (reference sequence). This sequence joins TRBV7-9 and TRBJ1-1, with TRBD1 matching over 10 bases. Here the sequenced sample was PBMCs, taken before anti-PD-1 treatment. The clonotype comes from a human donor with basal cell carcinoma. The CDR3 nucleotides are TGTGCCAGCAGCGCGACAGGGGGCGTCACTGAAGCTTTCTTT. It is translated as CASSATGGVTEAFF.